The present T cell receptor beta chain was sequenced within a study of cytomegalovirus exposure and HLA in healthy donors. V was clipped by 5 bases and J by 4 bases, with 14 bases between them. Germline V gene sequence: CDR1 MNHEY, CDR2 SVGAGI. CDR3 size: 14 residues. Primers included in the PCR were 60 Vbeta and 13 Jbeta primers. The method was immunoSEQ multiplex PCR; TCRdb's version includes in-frame clones alone and lacks a portion of them. The table shows around 150,000 clones, with approximately 80% occurring only once. The sequenced sample was PBMCs. This sequence was found in a woman aged 45-60 years in good health and CMV-seronegative. The chain combines TRBV6-5 with TRBJ1-1; D may be TRBD1 (6 bases). The CDR3 loop reads CASSRTDSGTEAFF. As DNA, the CDR3 is TGTGCCAGCAGTAGAACGGACAGTGGCACTGAAGCTTTCTTT.